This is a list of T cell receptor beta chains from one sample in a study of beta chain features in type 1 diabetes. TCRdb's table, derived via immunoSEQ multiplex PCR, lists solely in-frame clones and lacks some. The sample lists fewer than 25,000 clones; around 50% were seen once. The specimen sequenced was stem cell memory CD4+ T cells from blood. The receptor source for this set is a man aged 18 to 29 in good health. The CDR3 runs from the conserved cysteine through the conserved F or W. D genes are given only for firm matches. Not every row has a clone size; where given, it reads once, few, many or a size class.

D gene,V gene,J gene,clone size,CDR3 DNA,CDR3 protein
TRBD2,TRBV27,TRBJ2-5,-,TGTGCCAGCAGTTTTCGGCGGGGGGGCCTTGAGACCCAGTACTTC,CASSFRRGGLETQYF
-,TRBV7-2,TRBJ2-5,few,TGTGCCAGCAGCGCACCGGGACTCCAGGGTATCCAGTACTTC,CASSAPGLQGIQYF
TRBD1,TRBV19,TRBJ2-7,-,TGTGCCAGTAGGAGACAGGGTGGAGGCTACGAGCAGTACTTC,CASRRQGGGYEQYF
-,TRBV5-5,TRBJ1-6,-,TGTGCCAGCAGCTTGGGACAGCATAATTCACCCCTCCACTTT,CASSLGQHNSPLHF
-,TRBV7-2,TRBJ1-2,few,TGTGCCAGCAGCCCCCTGGGGGCGGTGAACTATGGCTACACCTTC,CASSPLGAVNYGYTF
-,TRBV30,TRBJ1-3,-,TGTGCCTGGACGGGGGGAAACCACGGAAACACCATATATTTT,CAWTGGNHGNTIYF
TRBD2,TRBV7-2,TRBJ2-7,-,TGTGCCAGCAGCTTAGGACTAGCGGGGGCGAGGCAGTACTTC,CASSLGLAGARQYF
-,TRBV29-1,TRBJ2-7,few,TGCAGCGTTGGTCCCGTCTACGAGCAGTACTTC,CSVGPVYEQYF
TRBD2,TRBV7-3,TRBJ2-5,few,TGTGCCAGCAGCCCACTAGCGGGGTTACAAGAGACCCAGTACTTC,CASSPLAGLQETQYF
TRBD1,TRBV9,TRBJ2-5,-,TGTGCCAGCAGCAAAAATGGACAGGGTGGGGTAGAGACCCAGTACTTC,CASSKNGQGGVETQYF
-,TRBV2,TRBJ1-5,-,TGTGCCAGCAGTGAACAGGTTGGAAGAAATCAGCCCCAGCATTTT,CASSEQVGRNQPQHF
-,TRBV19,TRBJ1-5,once,TGTGCCAGTAGTGGGGGGAGCAATCAGCCCCAGCATTTT,CASSGGSNQPQHF
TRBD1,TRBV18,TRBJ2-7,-,TGTGCCAGTGCGACAGGGGAAACCTACGAGCAGTACTTC,CASATGETYEQYF
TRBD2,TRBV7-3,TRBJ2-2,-,TGTGCCAGCAGCCCAACCCCAGCGGGGGGGAACACCGGGGAGCTGTTTTTT,CASSPTPAGGNTGELFF
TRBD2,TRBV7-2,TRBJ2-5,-,TGTGCCAGCAGCGAAAAGTTACCGGGACTAGCGGTTCGAGAGACCCAGTACTTC,CASSEKLPGLAVRETQYF
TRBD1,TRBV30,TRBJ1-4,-,TGTGCCGGGGAGACAGGGTCGGGGTCTAATGAAAAACTGTTTTTT,CAGETGSGSNEKLFF
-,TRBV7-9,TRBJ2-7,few,TGTGCCAGCAGCTTAGGAAACAGCCCCTACGAGCAGTACTTC,CASSLGNSPYEQYF
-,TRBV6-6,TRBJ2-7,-,TGTGCCAGCAGCTCCCGCCGACAGAACTCCTACGAGCAGTACTTC,CASSSRRQNSYEQYF
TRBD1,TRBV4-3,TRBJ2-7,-,TGCGCCAGCAGCCAAGGGGAATCCTGGCAGGGGGTCTACGAGCAGTACTTC,CASSQGESWQGVYEQYF
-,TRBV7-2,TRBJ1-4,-,TGTGCCAGCAGCCGGGGGGGGTCGGGTAATGAAAAACTGTTTTTT,CASSRGGSGNEKLFF
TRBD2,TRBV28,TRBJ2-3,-,TGTGCCAGCAGTTTCTTGGGGGAGGGGTATTTT,CASSFLGEGYF
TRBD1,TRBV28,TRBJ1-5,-,TGTGCCAGCAGTTTATGGTTGACAGGGTCTAGCAATCAGCCCCAGCATTTT,CASSLWLTGSSNQPQHF
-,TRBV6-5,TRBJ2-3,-,TGTGCCAGCAGGAAGACAGTGGATACGCAGTATTTT,CASRKTVDTQYF
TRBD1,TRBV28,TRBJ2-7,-,TGTGCCAGCAGTTCGCAGACAGGGTCCACCTACGAGCAGTACTTC,CASSSQTGSTYEQYF
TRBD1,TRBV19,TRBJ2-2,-,TGTGCCAGGCCCCTAACAGGGGGCCCCGGGGAGCTGTTTTTT,CARPLTGGPGELFF
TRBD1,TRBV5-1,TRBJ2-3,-,TGCGCCAGCAGCCTGGGACAGATTGACACAGATACGCAGTATTTT,CASSLGQIDTDTQYF
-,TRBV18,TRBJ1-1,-,TGTGCCAGCTCATCAGGATACGGCATGAACACTGAAGCTTTCTTT,CASSSGYGMNTEAFF
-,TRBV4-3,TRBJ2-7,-,TGCGCCAGCAGCCAAGGGCCGACTAGTGGTTACGAGCAGTACTTC,CASSQGPTSGYEQYF
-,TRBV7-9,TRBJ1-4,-,TGTGCCAGCAGCTTAGGTACCGCCCAGGAAAAACTGTTTTTT,CASSLGTAQEKLFF
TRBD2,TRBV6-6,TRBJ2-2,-,TGTGCCAGCAGTTTGGCGGGGGGGCCATCGGGGGAGCTGTTTTTT,CASSLAGGPSGELFF
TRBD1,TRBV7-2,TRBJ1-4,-,TGTGCCAGCAGCGTATCCAGGGGGCAGTATGAAAAACTGTTTTTT,CASSVSRGQYEKLFF
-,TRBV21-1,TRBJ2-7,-,TGTGCCAGCAGCCTACCGGGGGGCGGCGCCTACGAGCAGTACTTC,CASSLPGGGAYEQYF
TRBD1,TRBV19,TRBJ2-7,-,TGTGCCAGTAGTCCCAGGGGGAACTCCTACGAGCAGTACTTC,CASSPRGNSYEQYF
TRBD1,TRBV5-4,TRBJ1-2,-,TGTGCCAGCAGCTTGTTCGGCAGGGGGATTGATTATGGCTACACCTTC,CASSLFGRGIDYGYTF
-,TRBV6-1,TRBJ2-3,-,TGTGCCAGCAGTGAACGGGATTGGGGAGATACGCAGTATTTT,CASSERDWGDTQYF
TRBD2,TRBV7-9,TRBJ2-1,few,TGTGCCAGCAGACCTTTAACTAGCGGGGGGGCTTACAATGAGCAGTTCTTC,CASRPLTSGGAYNEQFF
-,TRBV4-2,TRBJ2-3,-,TGTGCCAGCAGCCCGAGCGGAGATACGCAGTATTTT,CASSPSGDTQYF
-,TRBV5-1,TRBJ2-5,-,TGCGCCAGCGCCACTGGTATCCAAGAGACCCAGTACTTC,CASATGIQETQYF
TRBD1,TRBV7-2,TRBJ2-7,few,TGTGCCAGCAGCTTATTTAGGGTGGGACAGGGGCCCGGCGAGCAGTACTTC,CASSLFRVGQGPGEQYF
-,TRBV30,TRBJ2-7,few,TGTGCCTGGAGAGGCCTTCCAGGACTTTCCTACGAGCAGTACTTC,CAWRGLPGLSYEQYF
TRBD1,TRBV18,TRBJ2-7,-,TGTGCCAGCTCACCACGATCGGACAGGCAGTACGAGCAGTACTTC,CASSPRSDRQYEQYF
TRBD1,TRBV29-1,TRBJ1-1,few,TGCAGCGGGGGGACAGGGCGAACTGAAGCTTTCTTT,CSGGTGRTEAFF
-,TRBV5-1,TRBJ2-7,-,TGCGCCAGCAGACAAACCGGAGCCAGCTCCTACGAGCAGTACTTC,CASRQTGASSYEQYF
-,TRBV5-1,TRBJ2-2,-,TGCGCCAGCAGCGTGGAGAAGTGGGCGCATATCGGAAACACCGGGGAGCTGTTTTTT,CASSVEKWAHIGNTGELFF